This entry features one T cell receptor beta chain sequence. The antigen remains undetermined. The V and J ends lost 0 bases and 6 bases respectively, with 9 bases between them. CDR1 SGHDT and CDR2 YYEEEE come from the germline V gene. CDR3 size: 14 residues. This specimen belongs to a study of T cell responses to AZD1222 COVID-19 vaccine. Study-wide results and caveats: Donors, mostly white British, included more females; clonal diversity was possibly underestimated.

Some second doses came at about 4 weeks and others at about 12 weeks; these were pooled. Here immunoSEQ multiplex PCR was the method, and the copy in TCRdb shows in-frame clones only, minus some. The sample has tens of thousands of clones, around 80% seen once. The sequence came from an adult who received the AZD1222 COVID-19 vaccine. The sequencing here drew on peripheral blood, taken 28 days after the second AZD1222 dose. This chain joins TRBV5-6 and TRBJ2-2; no reliable D call. CDR3 sequence (DNA): TGTGCCAGCAGCTTGGAATCATACTCCGGGGAGCTGTTTTTT. Residues: CASSLESYSGELFF.